The clone carrying this T cell receptor (beta chain) was seen once. The data are from a study of blood T cell repertoires in COVID-19. Study-wide background: Both acute and convalescent COVID-19 samples were obtained from the United States, Italy and Spain.

Original handling: Nucleated cell number was recorded as an estimate derived from reference gene primer amplification. TCRdb's copy holds only in-frame clones and misses some; the assay was immunoSEQ multiplex PCR. D and trimming come from the DNA, and the V and J calls and clone size come from that table. The data contain 150,000 to 200,000 clones, 75% to 85% of them seen just once; the ten biggest clones take up around 9.9%. Germline CDR1 is MNHEY and CDR2 is SVGAGI. This CDR3 spans 15 amino acids. With 4 bases clipped from V and 4 bases from J, the junction kept 7 bases outside the gene matches. The sequence was obtained from a human donor in a cohort sampled during active COVID-19. The rearrangement links TRBV6-5 to TRBJ2-5; 9 nucleotides line up with TRBD1. The sample consisted of peripheral blood. CDR3 loop: CASSSRTGDGETQYF. In nucleotides, the CDR3 is TGTGCCAGCAGTTCCAGGACAGGGGATGGAGAGACCCAGTACTTC.